Listed here are 30 T cell receptor beta chains from one sample, sequenced in a study of early T cells in non-severe SARS-CoV-2 infection. TCRdb independently ran MiXCR on the 5' RACE reads; one entry per CDR3 protein. The sample comprises tens of thousands of distinct CDR3 sequences, 8% to 10% of which are singletons, and about 4.2% rests with the top ten. Sequenced: whole blood. The receptors were sampled from an adult who was a healthcare worker with PCR-confirmed SARS-CoV-2 infection or an uninfected control (not recorded which).

This clonotype has a handful of counts. The chain uses TRBV2 and TRBJ1-3; D is ambiguous. Trimming removed 9 bases at V and 0 bases at J, with 6 bases between. The CDR3 is 12 residues long. Germline CDR1 reads SNHLY; CDR2 reads FYNNEI. CDR3 sequence: CASLVSGNTIYF. CDR3 in DNA: TGTGCCAGTCTGGTCTCTGGAAACACCATATATTTT.

This clonotype turned up a few times. The genes are TRBV4-1 and TRBJ2-1; TRBD2 matches at 9 bases. The CDR3 is made up of 15 amino acids. Germline V lookup: CDR1 MGHRA, CDR2 YSYEKL. J gave up 6 bases and V 1 base, and 4 bases lay outside the gene matches. The CDR3 nucleotides read TGCGCCAGCAGCCAAGGGGGACTAGCCCCCAATGAGCAGTTCTTC. It is translated as CASSQGGLAPNEQFF.

The chain couples TRBV7-9 to TRBJ2-7; perhaps TRBD2 as D (6 bases). The CDR3 length is 15 residues. CDR1 and CDR2 from the germline V gene are SEHNR and FQNEAQ (reference sequence). The V gene lost 6 bases and the J gene lost 1 base, with 16 bases spanning the gap. The CDR3 region has the DNA TGTGCCAGCAGTACCGGGAGCACTGAATCCTACGAGCAGTACTTC. Its translation: CASSTGSTESYEQYF.

This clonotype has at least ten counts. The V call is TRBV30, the J call TRBJ2-1; 7 bases are shared with TRBD2. The CDR3 loop spans 15 amino acids. CDR1 GTSNPN and CDR2 SVGIG come from the germline V gene (reference sequence). Trimming removed 8 bases from V and 0 bases from J; junction bases left unmatched: 10. CDR3: CASGRAANSYNEQFF. The CDR3 nucleotides read TGTGCCAGTGGGAGGGCCGCGAACTCCTACAATGAGCAGTTCTTC.

The V gene is TRBV6-2 or TRBV6-3, the J gene TRBJ2-1, with D tentatively TRBD2 (5 bases). This CDR3 comprises 14 residues. The V gene's germline CDR1 is MNHEY and CDR2 SVGEGT. V gave up 6 bases and J gave up 3 bases, with 12 bases separating them. CDR3 nucleotide sequence: TGTGCCAGCAGCAAGGACTCGTTCTACAATGAGCAGTTCTTC. Its protein product is CASSKDSFYNEQFF.

This clonotype has just a few counts. The rearrangement uses TRBV6-6 and TRBJ1-1; the D gene is possibly TRBD1 (5 bases). The germline V and J ends were trimmed by 7 bases and 4 bases, with 19 bases remaining between them. Per the germline V gene, CDR1 is MNHNY and CDR2 is SVGAGI (reference sequence). The CDR3 extends over 15 amino acids. CDR3 amino acids: CASTSHVGGGTEAFF. The CDR3 nucleotides are TGTGCCAGCACCTCCCACGTGGGGGGAGGCACTGAAGCTTTCTTT.

The rearrangement uses TRBV29-1 and TRBJ2-1, with 12 bases fitting TRBD2. With V trimmed by 1 base and J by 2 bases, 3 bases remained unmatched. Germline CDR1 and CDR2: SQVTM and ANQGSEA. The CDR3 consists of 16 residues. The CDR3 DNA reads TGCAGCGTTGAAGGGACTAGCGGGGTAACCTACAATGAGCAGTTCTTC. Its protein is CSVEGTSGVTYNEQFF.

The chain joins TRBV11-2 to TRBJ2-5, with D hard to call. CDR3 length: 14 residues. Germline CDR1 reads SGHAT; CDR2 reads FQNNGV. The V and J ends lost 1 base and 7 bases respectively, with 13 bases between them. The CDR3 nucleotides are TGTGCCAGCAGCTTAGTTCCGGCTTTTGCGACCCAGTACTTC. Translation: CASSLVPAFATQYF. The full variable domain, in which reference TRBV11-2 and TRBJ2-5 provide the parts outside the CDR3, is EAGVAQSPRYKIIEKRQSVAFWCNPISGHATLYWYQQILGQGPKLLIQFQNNGVVDDSQLPKDRFSAERLKGVDSTLKIQPAKLEDSAVYLCASSLVPAFATQYFGPGTRLLVL.

This clonotype has a count of ten or more. This chain connects TRBV13 to TRBJ2-5; 11 nucleotides match TRBD2. V trimming: 2 bases; J trimming: 3 bases; junction bases outside the gene matches: 17. This CDR3 is built from 20 residues. Germline values: CDR1 PRHDT, CDR2 FYEKMQ (reference sequence). The CDR3 coding sequence is TGTGCCAGCAGCTTAAACCCTAGAGCTAGCGGGAGGCGGGAGGAAGAGACCCAGTACTTC. Translating it yields CASSLNPRASGRREEETQYF.

J is TRBJ1-4 and V is TRBV18, with no clear D. Germline values: CDR1 KGHSH, CDR2 LQKENI. Trimming left V 3 bases short and J 0 bases short, with 5 bases between. The CDR3 contains 14 residues. The CDR3, as DNA: TGTGCCAGCTCACCCAGGACAACTAATGAAAAACTGTTTTTT. Its protein is CASSPRTTNEKLFF.

In its sample, this clonotype was seen many times. The chain employs TRBV4-1 and TRBJ2-1, with D possibly TRBD1 on 5 matching bases. Trimming stripped 2 bases from V and 2 bases from J, with 7 bases between. There are 14 residues in the CDR3. CDR1 and CDR2 (germline): MGHRA, YSYEKL. The CDR3 is CASSQLGAYNEQFF. The CDR3 bases are TGCGCCAGCAGCCAACTAGGGGCCTACAATGAGCAGTTCTTC.

This clonotype was detected only a few times. The chain recombines TRBV11-2 with TRBJ2-7; D not certain. V was cut by 5 bases and J by 2 bases, with 10 bases left in between. The V gene's germline CDR1 is SGHAT and CDR2 FQNNGV. This CDR3 has 13 amino acids. The DNA of the CDR3 is TGTGCCAGCAGCCCCACAGAGACCTACGAGCAGTACTTC. Protein: CASSPTETYEQYF.

A few counts support this clonotype. The chain links TRBV20-1 to TRBJ1-1; D is ambiguous. The CDR3 is made up of 13 amino acids. Trimming left V 3 bases short and J 1 base short, with 9 bases between. Per the germline V gene, CDR1 is DFQATT and CDR2 is SNEGSKA (reference sequence). This chain's CDR3 is CSARDGPNTEAFF. The CDR3, as DNA: TGCAGTGCTAGGGACGGACCGAACACTGAAGCTTTCTTT.

In its sample, this clonotype was seen a few times. The V and J genes are TRBV3-1 and TRBJ2-7; 9 bases agree with TRBD2. With V trimmed by 4 bases and J by 3 bases, 7 bases remained unmatched. This CDR3 is 15 amino acids long. CDR1 is LGHDT and CDR2 is YNNKEL in the germline V gene (reference sequence). The CDR3 here is CASSPGLAGYYEQYF. The CDR3 nucleotides are TGTGCCAGCAGCCCCGGGCTAGCGGGGTACTACGAGCAGTACTTC.

The rearrangement uses TRBV7-8 and TRBJ1-1; D perhaps matches TRBD1 (6 bases). The CDR3 has 14 amino acids. The germline V gene has CDR1 SGHVS and CDR2 FQNEAQ. Trimming removed 5 bases at V and 1 base at J, with 11 bases between. CDR3 loop: CASSPQQGNTEAFF. The CDR3 DNA follows: TGTGCCAGCAGCCCCCAACAGGGGAACACTGAAGCTTTCTTT.

This clonotype was seen more than once but under ten times. Its ends do not fully match the called genes, so a read error is possible. The chain uses TRBV9 and TRBJ1-1; 7 nucleotides match TRBD1. This CDR3 comprises 14 residues. The germline gives CDR1 SGDLS, CDR2 YYNGEE. CDR3 region: CASSPDHRGTEVFF. The CDR3 nucleotides are TGTGCCAGCAGCCCCGACCACAGGGGTACTGAAGTTTTCTTT.

This rearrangement joins TRBV12-2 to TRBJ2-7. TRBV12-2 is assigned pseudogene status. This CDR3 spans 12 amino acids. The CDR3 protein is CASRLASWEQYF. The CDR3 DNA is TGTGCAAGTCGCTTAGCTTCGTGGGAGCAGTACTTC.

This clonotype was detected many times. The chain links TRBV4-2 to TRBJ2-1; maybe TRBD2 (5 bases). Trimming left V 0 bases short and J 5 bases short, with 14 bases between. Germline V gives CDR1 LGHNA, CDR2 YNFKEQ. The CDR3 has 16 residues. CDR3 DNA sequence: TGTGCCAGCAGCCAAGAGCTCGCCCGGGGAAACAATGAGCAGTTCTTC. Translated, it gives CASSQELARGNNEQFF.

This clonotype was observed a handful of times. This chain joins TRBV13 and TRBJ2-7; D is unresolved. The germline V gene has CDR1 PRHDT and CDR2 FYEKMQ (reference sequence). With 5 bases removed from V and 6 bases from J, the gap between germline ends came to 8 bases. The CDR3 totals 11 residues. The CDR3 sequence: CASSRDSEQYF. The CDR3 DNA reads TGTGCCAGCAGCCGCGACTCCGAGCAGTACTTC.

There are many counts of this clonotype. The J gene is TRBJ2-3, the V gene TRBV29-1; no clear D. CDR1 and CDR2 from the germline V gene are SQVTM and ANQGSEA. The CDR3 has 15 amino acids. The V end lost 4 bases, the J end lost 2 bases, and 16 bases lay between the germline ends. The CDR3 nucleotides read TGCAGCGTTGCCAAAGTACAAGGTATCACAGATACGCAGTATTTT. Its protein is CSVAKVQGITDTQYF.

This chain connects TRBV20-1 to TRBJ2-1, with TRBD2 identical over 12 bases. Trimming took 3 bases from V and 3 from J; bases not matched to a gene: 9. Germline assignment: CDR1 DFQATT and CDR2 SNEGSKA (reference sequence). The CDR3 spans 17 residues. CDR3 sequence (DNA): TGCAGTGCTAGGTCGCCTAGCGGGGGGGCGGGCTACAATGAGCAGTTCTTC. Translating it yields CSARSPSGGAGYNEQFF.

This chain connects TRBV6-1 to TRBJ1-5; D remains unclear. The CDR3 totals 14 residues. CDR1 MNHNS and CDR2 SASEGT come from the germline V gene. With 2 bases removed from V and 3 bases from J, the gap between germline ends came to 8 bases. The CDR3 here is CASSEYLVNQPQHF. CDR3 coding DNA: TGTGCCAGCAGTGAATACCTTGTCAATCAGCCCCAGCATTTT.

The sample holds many counts of this clonotype. This chain connects TRBV7-2 to TRBJ1-6; D may be TRBD1 (6 bases). The V gene's germline CDR1 is SGHTA and CDR2 FQGNSA. Trimming took 4 bases from V and 6 from J, leaving 16 bases between them. The CDR3 is 16 residues long. For the CDR3, the DNA is TGTGCCAGCAGCTACAGGGTGGCGGGCCCTAATTCACCCCTCCACTTT. This codes for CASSYRVAGPNSPLHF.

The chain is built from TRBV9 and TRBJ2-1; D gene unclear. Germline V gene data show CDR1 as SGDLS and CDR2 as YYNGEE. Trimming shortened V by 4 bases and J by 8 bases, and 16 bases separated the two germline ends. CDR3 length: 14 residues. CDR3 residues: CASSRISQGDEQFF. DNA of the CDR3: TGTGCCAGCAGCCGTATCTCACAAGGAGATGAGCAGTTCTTC.

This clonotype was observed at least ten times. The genes are TRBV11-2 and TRBJ2-7, with D perhaps assigned TRBD1 or TRBD2 (5 bases each). Trimming pared 8 bases from V and 6 bases from J, leaving 14 bases between. This CDR3 contains 12 residues. Germline loops: CDR1 SGHAT, CDR2 FQNNGV. CDR3 in DNA: TGTGCCAGCGGGACGCGTACCTCCGAGCAGTACTTC. Translated, it gives CASGTRTSEQYF.

V gene TRBV10-3 combines with J gene TRBJ2-1; 11 bases fit TRBD1. The CDR3 sequence is 14 residues long. Per the germline V gene, CDR1 is ENHRY and CDR2 is SYGVKD. Germline trimming cut 11 bases from V and 7 bases from J; bases unmatched to any gene: 10. As DNA, the CDR3 is TGTGCCGCAGGGAGGACAGGGGGCGGAAATGAGCAGTTCTTC. Protein sequence: CAAGRTGGGNEQFF.

This clonotype was counted ten times or more. The chain links TRBV20-1 to TRBJ2-5; D is possibly TRBD1 (5 bases). The CDR3 is 14 residues long. V gave up 2 bases and J gave up 3 bases, with 13 bases separating them. Germline V gives CDR1 DFQATT, CDR2 SNEGSKA (reference sequence). For the CDR3, the DNA is TGCAGTGCTAGATTGGGCAGGGCTGAAGAGACCCAGTACTTC. It specifies CSARLGRAEETQYF.

The chain is built from TRBV25-1 and TRBJ2-3; no reliable D call. Germline assignment: CDR1 MGHDK and CDR2 SYGVNS. Trimming shortened V by 5 bases and J by 3 bases, and 12 bases separated the two germline ends. The CDR3 consists of 14 residues. The CDR3 nucleotides read TGTGCCAGCAGTAGGTCAGATGGGACAGATACGCAGTATTTT. It codes for CASSRSDGTDTQYF.

The sample holds a few counts of this clonotype. The genes are TRBV5-1 and TRBJ2-3, with 8 bases lining up with TRBD1. CDR1 SGHRS and CDR2 YFSETQ come from the germline V gene. J gave up 1 base and V 3 bases, and 4 bases lay outside the gene matches. This CDR3 comprises 15 residues. CDR3 amino acids: CASSWGQARTDTQYF. The CDR3 DNA reads TGCGCCAGCAGCTGGGGACAGGCTCGCACAGATACGCAGTATTTT. Based on the CDR3 plus reference TRBV5-1 and TRBJ2-3, the full variable domain is KAGVTQTPRYLIKTRGQQVTLSCSPISGHRSVSWYQQTPGQGLQFLFEYFSETQRNKGNFPGRFSGRQFSNSRSEMNVSTLELGDSALYLCASSWGQARTDTQYFGPGTRLTVL.

V and J are TRBV4-1 and TRBJ2-1, with 9 bases identical to TRBD2. The CDR3 contains 18 residues. Trimming took 3 bases from V and 8 from J; bases not matched to a gene: 17. Per the germline V gene, CDR1 is MGHRA and CDR2 is YSYEKL. CDR3 sequence: CASSHPGGGAVFHDEQFF. DNA of the CDR3: TGCGCCAGCAGCCACCCCGGCGGGGGGGCCGTATTCCACGATGAGCAGTTCTTC.